This TCR beta chain was sequenced in a study of cytomegalovirus exposure and HLA in healthy donors. About the study: Unique TCRs from HLA-typed donors, 80 million to 100 million of them, were held in an early data release. Study findings and constraints: Across donors, presence/absence analyses took sequencing depth to be roughly uniform.

In the PCR, 60 Vbeta and 13 Jbeta primers were used. Data came from immunoSEQ multiplex PCR; TCRdb stores just in-frame clones and leaves some out. The repertoire consists of roughly 190,000 clones, with over 75% occurring once and the leading ten covering about 1.7%. This clone occurred once. Its specificity is not known. These donors counted as nominally healthy when sampled, but unrecorded immune exposures were likely. This receptor was taken from a man aged 18 to 29 in good health and CMV-seronegative. The sequenced material came from PBMCs.

The CDR3 nucleotides read TGTGCCAGCAGCTTCAGGGCTGGGGCCAACGTCCTGACTTTC. Its protein is CASSFRAGANVLTF. The chain employs TRBV7-8 and TRBJ2-6; tentatively, D is TRBD1 (5 bases). The ends were cut back, 3 bases at V and 2 bases at J, with 5 bases in the middle. Per germline, CDR1 SGHVS and CDR2 FQNEAQ. The CDR3 sequence is 14 residues long.